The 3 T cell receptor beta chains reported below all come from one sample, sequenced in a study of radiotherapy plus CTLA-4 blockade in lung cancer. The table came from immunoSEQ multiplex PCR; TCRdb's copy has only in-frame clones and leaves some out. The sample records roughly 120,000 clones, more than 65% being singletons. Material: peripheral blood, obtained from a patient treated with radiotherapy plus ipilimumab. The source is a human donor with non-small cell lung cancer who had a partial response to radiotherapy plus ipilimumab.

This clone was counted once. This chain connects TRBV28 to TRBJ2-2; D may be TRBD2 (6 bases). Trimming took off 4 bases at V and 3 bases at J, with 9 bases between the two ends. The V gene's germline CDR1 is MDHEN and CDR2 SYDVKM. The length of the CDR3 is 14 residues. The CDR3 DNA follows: TGTGCCAGCAGTTCCCCGGGGGACACCGGGGAGCTGTTTTTT. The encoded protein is CASSSPGDTGELFF.

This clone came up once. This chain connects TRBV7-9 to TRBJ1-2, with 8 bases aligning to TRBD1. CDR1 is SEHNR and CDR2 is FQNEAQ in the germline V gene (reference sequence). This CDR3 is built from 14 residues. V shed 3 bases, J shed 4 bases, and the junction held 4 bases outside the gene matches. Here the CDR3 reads CASSLGGTGYGYTF. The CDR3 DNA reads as TGTGCCAGCAGCTTGGGAGGGACAGGCTATGGCTACACCTTC.

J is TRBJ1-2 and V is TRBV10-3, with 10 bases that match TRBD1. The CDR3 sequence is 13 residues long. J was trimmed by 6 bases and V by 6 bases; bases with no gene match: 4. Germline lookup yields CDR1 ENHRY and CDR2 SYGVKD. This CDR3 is CAIRGTGVDGYTF. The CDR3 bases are TGTGCCATCAGAGGGACAGGGGTTGATGGCTACACCTTC.